Below, 27 T cell receptor beta chains from the same sample are listed, as sequenced in a study of shared clonotypes between healthy human individuals. Profiling relied on immunoSEQ multiplex PCR, and the TCRdb table lists in-frame clones only, not all of them. The data contain 1,500,000 or so clones, approximately 98.5% of them seen just once; the ten biggest clones take up around 0.38%. The sequenced sample consisted of naive CD4+ T cells sorted from blood. Subset reported: CD45RA+ positively selected. The receptors were sampled from a man under 40 in good health.

The chain carries TRBV5-6 and TRBJ2-1, with D possibly matching TRBD2 (7 bases). CDR1 and CDR2 (germline): SGHDT, YYEEEE. This CDR3 is built from 15 residues. V lost 4 bases and J 13 bases, leaving 24 bases between the germline ends. The CDR3 region is CASSPGIFERDIQFF. CDR3 sequence (DNA): TGTGCCAGCAGCCCCGGTATTTTCGAGCGGGACATCCAGTTCTTC.

This clone was observed a single time. The chain combines TRBV6-5 with TRBJ2-7, with 7 bases aligning to TRBD2. Germline V CDR1 and CDR2: MNHEY, SVGAGI. The V gene end was trimmed by 6 bases and the J gene end by 3 bases; junction bases not matched to a gene: 5. The CDR3 is 13 residues long. CDR3: CASRAGLSYEQYF. CDR3 nucleotide sequence: TGTGCCAGCAGAGCGGGACTCAGCTACGAGCAGTACTTC.

The chain links TRBV5-1 to TRBJ2-7, with 12 bases aligning to TRBD2. The ends lost 4 bases at V and 3 bases at J; junction bases unmatched: 11. Germline V gene data show CDR1 as SGHRS and CDR2 as YFSETQ. This CDR3 is 17 amino acids long. CDR3 DNA: TGCGCCAGCAGCGCAGGACTAGCGGGACTTCTTCGCTACGAGCAGTACTTC. Translated: CASSAGLAGLLRYEQYF.

The chain carries TRBV28 and TRBJ2-7; weak D call: TRBD1 (5 bases). This CDR3 comprises 11 residues. V was clipped by 8 bases and J by 7 bases, with 12 bases between them. In germline, CDR1 is MDHEN, CDR2 SYDVKM. CDR3 in DNA: TGTGCCAGCTTACAGGATTGGGAGCAGTACTTC. Translation gives CASLQDWEQYF.

The chain uses TRBV5-5 and TRBJ2-7; D remains ambiguous. Germline lookup yields CDR1 SGHKS and CDR2 YYEKEE (reference sequence). The CDR3 is made up of 15 amino acids. Trimming shortened V by 2 bases and J by 0 bases, and 12 bases separated the two germline ends. The DNA for the CDR3 is TGTGCCAGCAGCTTCAGTGCTCAAAGCTCCTACGAGCAGTACTTC. The encoded protein is CASSFSAQSSYEQYF. Using reference TRBV5-5 and TRBJ2-7 for the parts outside the CDR3, the full variable domain is DAGVTQSPTHLIKTRGQQVTLRCSPISGHKSVSWYQQVLGQGPQFIFQYYEKEERGRGNFPDRFSARQFPNYSSELNVNALLLGDSALYLCASSFSAQSSYEQYFGPGTRLTVT.

This clone has only a few counts. V is TRBV6-5 and J is TRBJ2-7; possibly TRBD2 for D (5 bases). The CDR3 sequence is 13 residues long. V was clipped by 6 bases and J by 4 bases, with 13 bases between them. CDR1 and CDR2 (germline): MNHEY, SVGAGI. CDR3 amino acids: CASSREGGYEQYF. The CDR3 DNA follows: TGTGCCAGCAGCCGGGAAGGAGGATACGAGCAGTACTTC.

A single count supports this clone. The CDR3 does not close with the conserved phenylalanine or tryptophan, likely indicating a read error. Because the CDR3's place on the DNA is in doubt, the DNA is left out and the CDR3 is given as listed by TCRdb. The chain joins TRBV7-3 to TRBJ2-7. The CDR3 totals 8 residues, both ends included. Germline V CDR1 and CDR2: SGHTA, FQGTGA. The CDR3 loop reads CASSSETS.

The chain recombines TRBV25-1 with TRBJ2-1; D may correspond to TRBD1 or TRBD2 (5 bases each). Germline assignment: CDR1 MGHDK and CDR2 SYGVNS. V lost 3 bases and J lost 2, with 14 bases in between. There are 16 residues in the CDR3. CDR3 nucleotides: TGTGCCAGCAGTGATTCTCTGACGGGGCCCTACAATGAGCAGTTCTTC. It translates to CASSDSLTGPYNEQFF.

The chain has TRBV6-1 and TRBJ2-7; D may be TRBD1 (5 bases). This CDR3 is built from 15 residues. The V gene's germline CDR1 is MNHNS and CDR2 SASEGT. Deletions cut 4 bases from V and 3 bases from J, with 16 bases between. Written as DNA, the CDR3 is TGTGCCAGCAGTGCCGGACCTCAGGGAAACTACGAGCAGTACTTC. Translating it yields CASSAGPQGNYEQYF.

The chain is built from TRBV18 and TRBJ2-1; 11 bases agree with TRBD2. The V gene end was trimmed by 3 bases and the J gene end by 5 bases; junction bases not matched to a gene: 12. The CDR3 consists of 18 residues. CDR1 and CDR2 from the germline V gene are KGHSH and LQKENI. CDR3: CASSPQRFTSGRNNEQFF. CDR3 DNA: TGTGCCAGCTCACCCCAAAGATTTACTAGCGGGAGAAACAATGAGCAGTTCTTC. Together with reference TRBV18 and TRBJ2-1, the CDR3 gives the full variable domain: NAGVMQNPRHLVRRRGQEARLRCSPMKGHSHVYWYRQLPEEGLKFMVYLQKENIIDESGMPKERFSAEFPKEGPSILRIQQVVRGDSAAYFCASSPQRFTSGRNNEQFFGPGTRLTVL.

The V and J genes are TRBV7-8 and TRBJ2-5; D possibly uses TRBD1 or TRBD2 (5 bases each). The germline V gene encodes CDR1 SGHVS and CDR2 FQNEAQ. V was pared by 8 bases and J by 1 base, with 11 bases between. The CDR3 covers 13 residues. The CDR3 coding sequence is TGTGCCAGCGGCCTTGGGGGCCAAGAGACCCAGTACTTC. It specifies CASGLGGQETQYF.

This clone was recorded once. The chain links TRBV4-1 to TRBJ1-3, with TRBD1 matching over 7 bases. Germline trimming cut 5 bases from V and 3 bases from J; bases unmatched to any gene: 13. Germline-derived CDR1 and CDR2 are MGHRA and YSYEKL. This CDR3 has 17 amino acids. The CDR3: CASSLIRGQSVGNTIYF. The CDR3 DNA follows: TGCGCCAGCAGCTTGATACGGGGACAGTCGGTTGGAAACACCATATATTTT.

In DNA, the CDR3 is TGTGCCAGCTCAGACTACTACGAGCAGTACTTC. This gives the protein CASSDYYEQYF. This rearrangement joins TRBV18 to TRBJ2-7; D is perhaps TRBD2 (5 bases). The V gene's germline CDR1 is KGHSH and CDR2 LQKENI. This CDR3 has 11 amino acids. Trimming shortened V by 5 bases and J by 3 bases, and 5 bases separated the two germline ends. The full variable domain, rest sourced from reference TRBV18 and TRBJ2-7, is NAGVMQNPRHLVRRRGQEARLRCSPMKGHSHVYWYRQLPEEGLKFMVYLQKENIIDESGMPKERFSAEFPKEGPSILRIQQVVRGDSAAYFCASSDYYEQYFGPGTRLTVT.

V gene TRBV5-1 combines with J gene TRBJ2-3, with TRBD2 as a possible D gene (6 bases). The germline CDR1 and CDR2 sequences are SGHRS and YFSETQ. The CDR3 has 15 amino acids. V gave up 3 bases and J gave up 0 bases, with 11 bases separating them. CDR3 residues: CASSSGGRSTDTQYF. CDR3 nucleotides: TGCGCCAGCAGCTCTGGAGGGAGAAGCACAGATACGCAGTATTTT.

The chain carries TRBV5-1 and TRBJ1-2, with D possibly TRBD1 on 6 matching bases. The germline CDR1 and CDR2 sequences are SGHRS and YFSETQ. V dropped 6 bases and J dropped 2 bases, with 17 bases sitting between them. This CDR3 region has 15 residues. The CDR3 bases are TGCGCCAGCAACCCTCAGGGCGGGGGCAACTATGGCTACACCTTC. Its protein product is CASNPQGGGNYGYTF.

This rearrangement joins TRBV5-6 to TRBJ2-1; 9 bases match TRBD1. The V segment lost 4 bases and the J segment 6 bases; nucleotides outside the gene matches: 14. Germline values: CDR1 SGHDT, CDR2 YYEEEE. This CDR3 has 17 residues. The CDR3 DNA follows: TGTGCCAGCAGCCCACTCATAGGGACAGGGATGGTCAATGAGCAGTTCTTC. Its protein product is CASSPLIGTGMVNEQFF.

The rearrangement joins TRBV7-2 to TRBJ1-1, with TRBD1 matching 9 bases. Per the germline V gene, CDR1 is SGHTA and CDR2 is FQGNSA. V lost 5 bases to trimming and J lost 4 bases; unmatched junction nucleotides: 8. There are 15 residues in the CDR3. In DNA, the CDR3 is TGTGCCAGCAGCATACAGGGGGCAGGTGGCACTGAAGCTTTCTTT. This codes for CASSIQGAGGTEAFF.

The rearrangement uses TRBV7-2 and TRBJ2-1; D may correspond to TRBD1 or TRBD2 (5 bases each). Looked up from germline, CDR1 is SGHTA and CDR2 is FQGNSA. This CDR3 spans 16 amino acids. Between the trimmed V and J ends, which lost 6 bases and 11 bases, there was a span of 26 bases. In DNA, the CDR3 is TGTGCCAGCAGTGCAGCCGGGACGAGAAATAACCCAAAGCAGTTCTTC. This sequence encodes CASSAAGTRNNPKQFF.

The chain carries TRBV4-1 and TRBJ1-1, with D possibly being TRBD1 (5 bases). V was pared by 1 base and J by 0 bases, with 15 bases between. There are 17 residues in the CDR3. Germline values: CDR1 MGHRA, CDR2 YSYEKL. CDR3 sequence reads: CASSQARARTLNTEAFF. In DNA form, the CDR3 reads TGCGCCAGCAGCCAAGCGCGGGCCAGGACACTGAACACTGAAGCTTTCTTT.

The gene calls are TRBV6-5 and TRBJ2-7; 9 bases map to TRBD1. Trimming took 6 bases from V and 1 from J; bases not matched to a gene: 7. Germline assignment: CDR1 MNHEY and CDR2 SVGAGI. This CDR3 is 15 amino acids long. The DNA for the CDR3 is TGTGCCAGCAGACAGGGGGCGGTCAGGTCCTACGAGCAGTACTTC. This gives the protein CASRQGAVRSYEQYF.

CDR3: CASSLATWQETQYF. Written as DNA, the CDR3 is TGTGCCAGCAGCTTGGCCACTTGGCAAGAGACCCAGTACTTC. This rearrangement joins TRBV5-5 to TRBJ2-5; no firm D call. The ends were cut back, 0 bases at V and 2 bases at J, with 8 bases in the middle. CDR1 SGHKS and CDR2 YYEKEE come from the germline V gene (reference sequence). CDR3 size: 14 residues.

The V call is TRBV5-1, the J call TRBJ1-2; D call uncertain. The germline V gene encodes CDR1 SGHRS and CDR2 YFSETQ. The V end lost 0 bases, the J end lost 3 bases, and 12 bases lay between the germline ends. The CDR3 has 15 residues. CDR3 residues: CASSLARVTDYGYTF. In DNA form, the CDR3 reads TGCGCCAGCAGCTTGGCCCGGGTAACGGACTATGGCTACACCTTC.

This clone was observed a single time. The gene calls are TRBV4-2 and TRBJ2-3; weak D call: TRBD2 (6 bases). Looked up from germline, CDR1 is LGHNA and CDR2 is YNFKEQ. The CDR3 consists of 15 residues. Trimming pared 2 bases from V and 6 bases from J, leaving 15 bases between. The CDR3 is CASSQTSWSPDTQYF. The CDR3 bases are TGTGCCAGCAGCCAAACTAGCTGGAGCCCGGATACGCAGTATTTT.

V is TRBV5-1 and J is TRBJ2-1; possibly TRBD1 or TRBD2 for D (5 bases each). With 0 bases removed from V and 5 bases from J, the gap between germline ends came to 15 bases. The CDR3 extends over 16 amino acids. Looked up from germline, CDR1 is SGHRS and CDR2 is YFSETQ. This CDR3 reads CASSLAGTRADNEQFF. CDR3 DNA: TGCGCCAGCAGCTTGGCCGGGACCCGAGCCGACAATGAGCAGTTCTTC. The whole variable domain, remainder taken from reference TRBV5-1 and TRBJ2-1, is KAGVTQTPRYLIKTRGQQVTLSCSPISGHRSVSWYQQTPGQGLQFLFEYFSETQRNKGNFPGRFSGRQFSNSRSEMNVSTLELGDSALYLCASSLAGTRADNEQFFGPGTRLTVL.

This clone was observed a single time. The chain is built from TRBV5-5 and TRBJ2-2; maybe TRBD1 (6 bases). The CDR3 covers 15 residues. Deletions cut 4 bases from V and 1 base from J, with 11 bases between. Germline CDR1 reads SGHKS; CDR2 reads YYEKEE (reference sequence). The CDR3 region has the DNA TGTGCCAGCAGCCCGGGACATCTGAACACCGGGGAGCTGTTTTTT. As protein: CASSPGHLNTGELFF.

The chain uses TRBV7-9 and TRBJ2-7, with 7 bases fitting TRBD2. Looked up from germline, CDR1 is SEHNR and CDR2 is FQNEAQ (reference sequence). V was pared by 10 bases and J by 1 base, with 16 bases of the junction left unmatched. The CDR3 extends over 16 amino acids. The CDR3 loop is CATSSFVAGTSYEQYF. In DNA, the CDR3 is TGTGCCACCTCCTCCTTTGTAGCGGGTACATCCTACGAGCAGTACTTC.

This chain uses TRBV28 with TRBJ2-5; unclear D gene. V was pared by 5 bases and J by 1 base, with 8 bases between. The CDR3 runs to 13 residues. CDR1 MDHEN and CDR2 SYDVKM come from the germline V gene. CDR3 region: CASSPRPQETQYF. The CDR3, as DNA: TGTGCCAGCAGTCCCCGACCCCAAGAGACCCAGTACTTC.